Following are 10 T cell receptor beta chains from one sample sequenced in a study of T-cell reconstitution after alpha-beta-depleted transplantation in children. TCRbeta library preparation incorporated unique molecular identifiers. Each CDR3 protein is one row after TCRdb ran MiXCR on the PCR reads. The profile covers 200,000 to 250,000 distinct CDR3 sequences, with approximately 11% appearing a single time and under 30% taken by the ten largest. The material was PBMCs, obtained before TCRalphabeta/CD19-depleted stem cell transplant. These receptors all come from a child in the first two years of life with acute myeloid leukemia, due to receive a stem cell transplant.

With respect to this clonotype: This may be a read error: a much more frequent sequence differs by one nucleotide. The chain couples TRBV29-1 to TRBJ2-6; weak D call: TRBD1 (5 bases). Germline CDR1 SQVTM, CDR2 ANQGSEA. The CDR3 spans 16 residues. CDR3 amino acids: CSVGGGLLSGANVLAF. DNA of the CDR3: TGCAGCGTTGGGGGTGGGCTGCTATCTGGGGCCAACGTCCTGGCTTTC.

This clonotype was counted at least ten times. The CDR3 DNA reads TGTGCCAGCAGTTTATGGGGAAGGGGCCTCGTTATCACAGATACGCAGTATTTT. Translating it yields CASSLWGRGLVITDTQYF. The chain combines TRBV28 with TRBJ2-3, with D maybe TRBD1 (5 bases). CDR1 is MDHEN, CDR2 SYDVKM, per germline. The ends were cut back, 0 bases at V and 2 bases at J, with 18 bases in the middle. The CDR3 totals 18 residues.

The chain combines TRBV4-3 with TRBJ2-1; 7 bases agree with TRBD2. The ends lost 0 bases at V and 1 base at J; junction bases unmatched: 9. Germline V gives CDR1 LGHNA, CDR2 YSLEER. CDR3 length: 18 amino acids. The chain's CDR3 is CASSQEASGVLSYNEQFF. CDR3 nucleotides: TGCGCCAGCAGCCAAGAGGCTAGCGGCGTTCTTTCCTACAATGAGCAGTTCTTC.

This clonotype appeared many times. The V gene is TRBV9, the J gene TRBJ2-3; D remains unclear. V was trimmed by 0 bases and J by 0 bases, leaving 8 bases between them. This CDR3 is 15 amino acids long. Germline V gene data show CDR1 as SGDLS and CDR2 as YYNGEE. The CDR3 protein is CASSVALFSTDTQYF. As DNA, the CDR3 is TGTGCCAGCAGCGTAGCCCTGTTCAGCACAGATACGCAGTATTTT.

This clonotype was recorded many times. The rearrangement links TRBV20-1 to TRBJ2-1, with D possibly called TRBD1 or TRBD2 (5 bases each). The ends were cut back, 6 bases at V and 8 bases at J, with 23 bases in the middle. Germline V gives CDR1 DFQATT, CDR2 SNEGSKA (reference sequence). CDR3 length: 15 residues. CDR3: CSAQNFGAQSYEQFF. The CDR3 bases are TGCAGTGCCCAAAACTTCGGGGCCCAGTCCTATGAGCAGTTCTTC.

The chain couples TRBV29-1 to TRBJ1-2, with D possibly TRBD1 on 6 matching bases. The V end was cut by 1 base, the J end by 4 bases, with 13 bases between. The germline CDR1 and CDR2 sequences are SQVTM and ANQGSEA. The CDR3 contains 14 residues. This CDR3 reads CSVEGKGGGYGYTF. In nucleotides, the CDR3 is TGCAGCGTTGAAGGGAAAGGGGGAGGCTATGGCTACACCTTC.

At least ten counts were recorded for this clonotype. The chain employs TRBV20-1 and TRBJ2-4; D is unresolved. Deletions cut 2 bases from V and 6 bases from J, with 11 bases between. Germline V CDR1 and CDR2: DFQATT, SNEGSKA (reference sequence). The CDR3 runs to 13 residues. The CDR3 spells CSARRPSGNIQYF. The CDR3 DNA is TGCAGTGCTAGACGACCCTCCGGAAACATTCAGTACTTC.

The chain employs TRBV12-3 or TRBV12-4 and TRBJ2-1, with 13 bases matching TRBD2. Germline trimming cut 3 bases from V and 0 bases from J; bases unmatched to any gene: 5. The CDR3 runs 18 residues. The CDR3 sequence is CASSFVLAGGYSYNEQFF. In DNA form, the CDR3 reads TGTGCCAGCAGTTTCGTACTAGCGGGGGGGTACTCCTACAATGAGCAGTTCTTC.

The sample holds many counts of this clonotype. CDR3 residues: CASSLARTGGRGQYF. The CDR3 DNA reads as TGTGCCAGCAGCTTAGCGCGTACCGGGGGACGAGGGCAGTATTTT. The chain is built from TRBV7-2 and TRBJ2-3, with D maybe TRBD2 (6 bases). CDR1 SGHTA and CDR2 FQGNSA come from the germline V gene. This CDR3 is 15 amino acids long. The germline V and J ends were trimmed by 0 bases and 11 bases, with 18 bases remaining between them.

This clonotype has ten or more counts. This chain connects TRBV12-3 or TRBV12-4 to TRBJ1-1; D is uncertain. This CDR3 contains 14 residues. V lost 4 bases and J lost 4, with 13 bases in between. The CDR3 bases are TGTGCCAGCAGTTCCCGCCGGGGAGGCACTGAAGCTTTCTTT. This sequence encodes CASSSRRGGTEAFF.